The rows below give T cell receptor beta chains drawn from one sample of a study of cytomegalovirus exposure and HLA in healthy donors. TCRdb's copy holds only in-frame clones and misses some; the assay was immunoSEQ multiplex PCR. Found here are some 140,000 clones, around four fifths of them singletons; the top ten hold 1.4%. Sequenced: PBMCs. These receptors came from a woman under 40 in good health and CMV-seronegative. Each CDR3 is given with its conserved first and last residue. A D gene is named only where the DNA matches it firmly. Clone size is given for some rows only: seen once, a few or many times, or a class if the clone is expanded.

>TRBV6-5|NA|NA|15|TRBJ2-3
CASSYSREFTDTQYF
TGTGCCAGCAGTTACTCGAGGGAGTTCACAGATACGCAGTATTTT
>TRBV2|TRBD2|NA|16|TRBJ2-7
CASLLKGGVIPYEQYF
TGTGCCAGCCTCTTGAAGGGAGGGGTTATCCCCTACGAGCAGTACTTC
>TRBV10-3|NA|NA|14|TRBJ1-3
CAIRGQPVGNTIYF
TGTGCCATCAGGGGCCAGCCGGTTGGAAACACCATATATTTT
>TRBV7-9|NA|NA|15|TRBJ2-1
CASSLRGKTYNEQFF
TGTGCCAGCAGCCTCCGGGGTAAAACCTACAATGAGCAGTTCTTC
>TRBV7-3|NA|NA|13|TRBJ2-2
CASRDRNTGELFF
TGTGCCAGCAGGGACAGGAACACCGGGGAGCTGTTTTTT
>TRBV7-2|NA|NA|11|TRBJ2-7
CASSPRYEQYF
TGTGCCAGCAGCCCGCGGTACGAGCAGTACTTC
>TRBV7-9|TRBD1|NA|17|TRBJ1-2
CASSSRDRGAADYGYTF
TGTGCCAGCAGCTCACGGGACAGGGGTGCCGCCGACTATGGCTACACCTTC
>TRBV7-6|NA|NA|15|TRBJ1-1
CASSPPRFREGEAFF
TGTGCCAGCAGCCCCCCTCGCTTCAGGGAGGGTGAAGCTTTCTTT
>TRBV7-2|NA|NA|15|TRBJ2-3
CASSLFPGSTDTQYF
TGTGCCAGCAGCTTATTTCCGGGGTCCACAGATACGCAGTATTTT
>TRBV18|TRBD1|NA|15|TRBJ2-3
CASSPLQGRTDTQYF
TGTGCCAGCTCACCGCTACAGGGGCGCACAGATACGCAGTATTTT
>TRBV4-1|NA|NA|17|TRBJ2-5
CASSQVPATGNQETQYF
TGCGCCAGCAGCCAAGTCCCAGCGACAGGCAACCAAGAGACCCAGTACTTC
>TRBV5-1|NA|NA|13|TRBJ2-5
CASSSVGQETQYF
TGCGCCAGCAGCTCCGTCGGGCAAGAGACCCAGTACTTC
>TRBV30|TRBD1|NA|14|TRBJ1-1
CAWSVLSGGTEAFF
TGTGCCTGGAGTGTACTTTCAGGGGGCACTGAAGCTTTCTTT
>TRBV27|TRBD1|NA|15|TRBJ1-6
CASRSLGTGNSPLHF
TGTGCCAGCAGATCCCTCGGGACAGGGAATTCACCCCTCCACTTT
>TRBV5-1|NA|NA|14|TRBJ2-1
CASSLLGSYNEQFF
TGCGCCAGCAGCTTGCTCGGTTCCTACAATGAGCAGTTCTTC
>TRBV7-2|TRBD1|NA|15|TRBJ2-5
CASSQRTGQSGAQYF
TGTGCCAGCAGCCAGCGGACAGGGCAATCCGGGGCCCAGTACTTC
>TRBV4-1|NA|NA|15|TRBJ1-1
CASSRSTPPGAEAFF
TGCGCCAGCAGCCGATCGACACCCCCGGGGGCTGAAGCTTTCTTT
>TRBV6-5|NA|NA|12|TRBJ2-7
CASALGVVEQYF
TGTGCCAGCGCTTTAGGGGTTGTCGAGCAGTACTTC
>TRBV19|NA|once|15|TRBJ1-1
CASSIISGGIDEAFF
TGTGCCAGTAGTATAATATCGGGGGGAATTGATGAAGCTTTCTTT
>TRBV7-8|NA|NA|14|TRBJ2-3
CASSAPRSADTQYF
TGTGCCAGCAGCGCACCCAGAAGCGCAGATACGCAGTATTTT
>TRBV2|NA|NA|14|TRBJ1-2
CASSEMGANYGYTF
TGTGCCAGCAGTGAAATGGGGGCTAACTATGGTTACACCTTC
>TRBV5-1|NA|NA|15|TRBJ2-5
CASSLAGGPYETQYF
TGCGCCAGCAGCTTGGCGGGCGGGCCATATGAGACCCAGTACTTC
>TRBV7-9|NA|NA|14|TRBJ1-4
CASRTTGINEKLFF
TGTGCCAGCAGGACAACAGGGATAAATGAAAAACTGTTTTTT
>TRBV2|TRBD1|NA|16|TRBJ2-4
CASSEGDRLAKNIQYF
TGTGCCAGCAGTGAAGGGGACAGGCTAGCCAAAAACATTCAGTACTTC
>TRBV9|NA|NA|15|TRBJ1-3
CASSVVGGTGNTIYF
TGTGCCAGCAGCGTAGTTGGAGGAACTGGAAACACCATATATTTT
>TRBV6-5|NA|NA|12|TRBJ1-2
CASKSRRTGYTF
TGTGCCAGCAAGTCCCGACGGACTGGTTACACCTTC
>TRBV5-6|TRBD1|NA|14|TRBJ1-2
CASSGTGAPYGYTF
TGTGCCAGCAGTGGGACAGGGGCGCCATATGGCTACACCTTC
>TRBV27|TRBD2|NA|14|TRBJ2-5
CASRWTGEGETQYF
TGTGCCAGCCGCTGGACGGGGGAGGGGGAGACCCAGTACTTC
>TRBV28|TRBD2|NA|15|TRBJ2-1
CASSSLWVAGVEQFF
TGTGCCAGCAGTTCCCTCTGGGTAGCGGGCGTTGAGCAGTTCTTC
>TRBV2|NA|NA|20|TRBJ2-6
CASKGWMGRGADSGANVLTF
TGTGCCAGCAAGGGGTGGATGGGCAGGGGGGCCGACTCTGGGGCCAACGTCCTGACTTTC
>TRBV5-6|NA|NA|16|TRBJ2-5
CASSSRRGQSLETQYF
TGTGCCAGCAGCTCGCGGCGGGGACAGAGTTTAGAGACCCAGTACTTC
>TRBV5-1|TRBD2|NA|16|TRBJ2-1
CASSHASGGRYNEQFF
TGCGCCAGCAGCCATGCTAGCGGGGGGCGATACAATGAGCAGTTCTTC
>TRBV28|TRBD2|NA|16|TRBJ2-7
CASSLPGGVDLYEQYF
TGTGCCAGCAGTCTACCCGGGGGGGTCGATCTTTACGAGCAGTACTTC
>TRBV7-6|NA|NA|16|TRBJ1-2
CASSLVDSIPNYGYTF
TGTGCCAGCAGCTTAGTTGATAGCATACCTAACTATGGCTACACCTTC
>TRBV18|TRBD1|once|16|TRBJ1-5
CASSPYDRGYNQPQHF
TGTGCCAGCTCACCCTACGACAGGGGGTACAATCAGCCCCAGCATTTT
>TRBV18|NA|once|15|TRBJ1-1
CASSPKGDMNTEAFF
TGTGCCAGCTCACCAAAGGGAGATATGAACACTGAAGCTTTCTTT
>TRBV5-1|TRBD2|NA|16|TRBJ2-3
CASSLAFTSGEDTQYF
TGCGCCAGCAGCTTGGCTTTTACTAGCGGGGAAGATACGCAGTATTTT
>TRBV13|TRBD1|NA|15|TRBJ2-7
CASSPRRQGVHEQYF
TGTGCCAGCAGCCCAAGGAGGCAGGGGGTCCACGAGCAGTACTTC
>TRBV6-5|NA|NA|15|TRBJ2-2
CASSYSTRGTGELFF
TGTGCCAGCAGTTACTCCACCCGGGGGACCGGGGAGCTGTTTTTT
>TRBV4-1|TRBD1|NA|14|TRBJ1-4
CASSQPTGREKLFF
TGCGCCAGCAGCCAACCGACAGGGAGGGAAAAACTGTTTTTT
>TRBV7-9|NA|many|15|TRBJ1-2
CASSSGQPRLYGYTF
TGTGCCAGCAGCTCCGGACAGCCTAGACTCTATGGCTACACCTTC
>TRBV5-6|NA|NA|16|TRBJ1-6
CASSFPGQTYNSPLHF
TGTGCCAGCAGCTTCCCGGGACAAACCTATAATTCACCCCTCCACTTT
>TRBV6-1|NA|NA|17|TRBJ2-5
CASSEASYRVLRKTQYF
TGTGCCAGCAGTGAAGCGTCCTATCGGGTTTTGCGGAAGACCCAGTACTTC
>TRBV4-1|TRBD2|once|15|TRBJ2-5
CASSLRTSGGETQYF
TGCGCCAGCAGTCTTCGGACTAGCGGGGGAGAGACCCAGTACTTC
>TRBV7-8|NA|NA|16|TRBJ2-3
CASKMLGLTSTDTQYF
TGTGCCAGCAAGATGTTGGGACTCACTAGCACAGATACGCAGTATTTT
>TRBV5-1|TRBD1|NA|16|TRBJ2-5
CASSSGTGVLGETQYF
TGCGCCAGCAGCTCGGGGACAGGGGTTTTAGGGGAGACCCAGTACTTC
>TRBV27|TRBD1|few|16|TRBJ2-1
CASSNLWDSLGNEQFF
TGTGCCAGCAGTAACCTTTGGGACAGTCTCGGCAATGAGCAGTTCTTC
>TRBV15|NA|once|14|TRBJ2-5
CATSRGAVQETQYF
TGTGCCACCAGCAGAGGAGCGGTTCAAGAGACCCAGTACTTC
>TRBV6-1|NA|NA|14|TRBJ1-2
CASSELGLLYGYTF
TGTGCCAGCAGTGAACTGGGACTGCTCTATGGCTACACCTTC
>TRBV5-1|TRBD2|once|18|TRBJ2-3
CASSFVIAGRPSTDTQYF
TGCGCCAGCAGCTTCGTGATAGCGGGGCGCCCTAGCACAGATACGCAGTATTTT
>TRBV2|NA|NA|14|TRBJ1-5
CASNTGTSNQPQHF
TGTGCCAGCAACACAGGGACAAGCAATCAGCCCCAGCATTTT